What follows is one TCR beta chain and its context. The sample originates from a study of blood T cell repertoires in COVID-19. Authors' analysis steps: Amplification of reference gene primers provided the estimated nucleated cell counts. Some clones are missing from TCRdb's copy, which holds only in-frame ones; the method was immunoSEQ multiplex PCR. The DNA was the basis for D and trimming; V, J and clone size are from that table. The profile shows roughly 250,000 clones, roughly 89% of them singletons. V trimming: 4 bases; J trimming: 8 bases; junction bases outside the gene matches: 2. From germline, CDR1 is SEHNR and CDR2 FQNEAQ (reference sequence). This CDR3 is built from 12 residues.

The source material was peripheral blood. This chain connects TRBV7-9 to TRBJ1-2; 9 bases agree with TRBD1. The source is a man aged 25-45 years with acute or convalescent COVID-19. The CDR3 spells CASSSDRGGYTF. The CDR3 coding sequence is TGTGCCAGCAGCTCGGACAGGGGCGGCTACACCTTC.